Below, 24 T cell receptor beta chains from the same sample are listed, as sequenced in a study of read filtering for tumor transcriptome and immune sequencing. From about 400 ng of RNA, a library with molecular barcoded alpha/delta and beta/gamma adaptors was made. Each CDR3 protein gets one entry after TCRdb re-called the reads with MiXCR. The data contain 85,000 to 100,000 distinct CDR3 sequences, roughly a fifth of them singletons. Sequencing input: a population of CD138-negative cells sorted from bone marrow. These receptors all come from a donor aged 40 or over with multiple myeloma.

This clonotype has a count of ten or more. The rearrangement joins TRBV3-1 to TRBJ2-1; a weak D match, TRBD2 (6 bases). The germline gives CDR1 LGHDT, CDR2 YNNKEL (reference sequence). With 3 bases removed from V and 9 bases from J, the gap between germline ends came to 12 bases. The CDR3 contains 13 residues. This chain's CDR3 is CASSQTSFGEQFF. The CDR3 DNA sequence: TGTGCCAGCAGCCAGACTAGTTTCGGTGAGCAGTTCTTC.

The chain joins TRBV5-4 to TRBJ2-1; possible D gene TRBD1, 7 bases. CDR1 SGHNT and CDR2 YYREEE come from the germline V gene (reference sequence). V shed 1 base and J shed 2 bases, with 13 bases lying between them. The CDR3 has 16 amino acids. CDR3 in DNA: TGTGCCAGCAGCTTGAAGGCAGGGGGGACCTACAATGAGCAGTTCTTC. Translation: CASSLKAGGTYNEQFF.

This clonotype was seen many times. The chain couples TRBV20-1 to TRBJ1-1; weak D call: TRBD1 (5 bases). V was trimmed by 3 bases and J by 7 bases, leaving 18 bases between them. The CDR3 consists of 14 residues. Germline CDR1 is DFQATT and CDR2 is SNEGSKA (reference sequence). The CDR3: CSARPSFGAREAFF. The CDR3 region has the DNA TGCAGTGCTAGGCCAAGTTTCGGGGCCCGTGAAGCTTTCTTT.

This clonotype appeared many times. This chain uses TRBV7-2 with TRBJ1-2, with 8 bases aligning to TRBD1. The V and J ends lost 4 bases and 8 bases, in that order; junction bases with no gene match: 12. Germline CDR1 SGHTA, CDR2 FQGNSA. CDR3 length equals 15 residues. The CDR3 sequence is CASSSGFQGARGYTF. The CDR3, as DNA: TGTGCCAGCAGCTCTGGATTTCAGGGGGCTCGGGGCTACACCTTC.

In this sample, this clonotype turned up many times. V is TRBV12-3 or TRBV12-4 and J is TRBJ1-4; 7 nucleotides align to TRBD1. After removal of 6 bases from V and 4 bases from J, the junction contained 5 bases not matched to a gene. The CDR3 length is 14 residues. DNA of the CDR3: TGTGCCAGCAGGACCGGGACAGATAATGAAAAACTGTTTTTT. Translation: CASRTGTDNEKLFF.

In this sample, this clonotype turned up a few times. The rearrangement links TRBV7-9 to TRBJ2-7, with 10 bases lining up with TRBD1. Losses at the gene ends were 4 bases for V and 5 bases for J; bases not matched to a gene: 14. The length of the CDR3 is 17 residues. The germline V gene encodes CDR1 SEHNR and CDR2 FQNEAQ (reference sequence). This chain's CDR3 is CASSSPPRDRGSHEQYF. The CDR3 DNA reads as TGTGCCAGCAGCTCCCCACCCCGGGACAGGGGTAGCCACGAGCAGTACTTC.

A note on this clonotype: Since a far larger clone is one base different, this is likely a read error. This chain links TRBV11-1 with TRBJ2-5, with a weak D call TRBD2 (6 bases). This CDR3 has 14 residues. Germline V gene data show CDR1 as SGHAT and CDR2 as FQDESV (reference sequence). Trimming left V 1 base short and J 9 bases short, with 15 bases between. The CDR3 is CASSLGGAWEAQYF. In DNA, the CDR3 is TGTGCCAGCAGCTTAGGAGGTGCTTGGGAGGCCCAGTACTTC.

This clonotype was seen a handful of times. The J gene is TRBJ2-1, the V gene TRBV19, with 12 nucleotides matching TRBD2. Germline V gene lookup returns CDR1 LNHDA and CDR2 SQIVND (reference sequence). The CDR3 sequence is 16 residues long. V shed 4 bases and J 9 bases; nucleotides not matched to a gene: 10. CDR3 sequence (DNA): TGTGCCAGTAGTACCACATCTAGCGGGGGGGTAAGTGAGCAGTTCTTC. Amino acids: CASSTTSSGGVSEQFF.

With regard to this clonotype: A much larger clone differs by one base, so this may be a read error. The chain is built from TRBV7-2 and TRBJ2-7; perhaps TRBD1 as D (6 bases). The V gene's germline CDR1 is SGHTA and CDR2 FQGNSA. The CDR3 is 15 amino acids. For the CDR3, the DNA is TGTGCCAGCAGCTTAGCAGAAACAGGGATGTACGAGCGGTACTTC. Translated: CASSLAETGMYERYF.

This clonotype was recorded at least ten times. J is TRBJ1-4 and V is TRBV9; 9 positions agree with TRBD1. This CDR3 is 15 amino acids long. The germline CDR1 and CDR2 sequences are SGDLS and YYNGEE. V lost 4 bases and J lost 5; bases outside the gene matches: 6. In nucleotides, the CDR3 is TGTGCCAGCAGCAGGACCGGGACAGGGAATGAAAAACTGTTTTTT. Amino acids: CASSRTGTGNEKLFF.

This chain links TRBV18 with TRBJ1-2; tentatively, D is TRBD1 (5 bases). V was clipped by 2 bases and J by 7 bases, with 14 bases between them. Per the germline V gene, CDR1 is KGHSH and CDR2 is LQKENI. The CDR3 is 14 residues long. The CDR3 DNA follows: TGTGCCAGCTCACCAGCAGGGAAATTTGCTGGCTACACCTTC. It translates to CASSPAGKFAGYTF.

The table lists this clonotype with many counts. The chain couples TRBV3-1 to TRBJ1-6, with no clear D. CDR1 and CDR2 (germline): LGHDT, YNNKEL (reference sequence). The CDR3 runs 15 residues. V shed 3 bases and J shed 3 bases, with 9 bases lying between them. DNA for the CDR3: TGTGCCAGCAGCCAGGGTCGGGGCTATAATTCACCCCTCCACTTT. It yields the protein CASSQGRGYNSPLHF.

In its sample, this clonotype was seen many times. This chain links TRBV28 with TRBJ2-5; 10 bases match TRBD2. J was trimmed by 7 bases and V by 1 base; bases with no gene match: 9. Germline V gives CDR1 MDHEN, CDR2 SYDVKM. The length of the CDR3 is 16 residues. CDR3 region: CASSLSASGGLGTQYF. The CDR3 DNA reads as TGTGCCAGCAGTTTATCGGCTAGCGGGGGCCTGGGGACCCAGTACTTC. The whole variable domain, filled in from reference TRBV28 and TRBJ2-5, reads DVKVTQSSRYLVKRTGEKVFLECVQDMDHENMFWYRQDPGLGLRLIYFSYDVKMKEKGDIPEGYSVSREKKERFSLILESASTNQTSMYLCASSLSASGGLGTQYFGPGTRLLVL.

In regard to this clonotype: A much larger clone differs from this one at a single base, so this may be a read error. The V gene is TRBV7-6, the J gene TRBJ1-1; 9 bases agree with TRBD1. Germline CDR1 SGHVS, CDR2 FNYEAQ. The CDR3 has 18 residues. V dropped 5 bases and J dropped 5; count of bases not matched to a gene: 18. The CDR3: CASSPIGPGTGFGTEAFF. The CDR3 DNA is TGTGCCAGCAGCCCAATTGGTCCCGGGACAGGGTTCGGGACTGAAGCTTTCTTT.

The CDR3 sequence: CASSSGWAYGYTF. In DNA, the CDR3 is TGTGCCAGCAGTTCTGGGTGGGCCTATGGCTACACCTTC. This sequence joins TRBV6-5 and TRBJ1-2; no firm D call. Germline CDR1 is MNHEY and CDR2 is SVGAGI. The CDR3 totals 13 residues. V was shortened by 4 bases and J by 4 bases, with 10 bases between the two germline ends.

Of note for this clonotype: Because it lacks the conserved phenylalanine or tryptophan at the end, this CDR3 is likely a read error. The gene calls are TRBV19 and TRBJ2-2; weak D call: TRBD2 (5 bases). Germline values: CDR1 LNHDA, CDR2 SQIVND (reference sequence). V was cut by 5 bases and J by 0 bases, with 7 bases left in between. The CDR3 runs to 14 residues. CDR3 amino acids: CASSLGANTGELFY. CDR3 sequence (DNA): TGTGCCAGTAGTCTCGGGGCGAACACCGGGGAGCTGTTTTAT.

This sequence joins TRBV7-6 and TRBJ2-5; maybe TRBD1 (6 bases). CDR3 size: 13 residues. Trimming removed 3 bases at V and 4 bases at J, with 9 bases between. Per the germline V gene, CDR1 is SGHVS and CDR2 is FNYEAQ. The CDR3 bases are TGTGCCAGCAGCTTGGGGGCCAGAGAGACCCAGTACTTC. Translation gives CASSLGARETQYF.

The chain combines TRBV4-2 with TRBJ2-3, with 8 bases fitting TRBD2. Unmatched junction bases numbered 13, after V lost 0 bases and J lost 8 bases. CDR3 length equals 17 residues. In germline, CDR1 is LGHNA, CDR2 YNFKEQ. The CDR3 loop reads CASSQDLRAGGEVTQYF. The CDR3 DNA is TGTGCCAGCAGCCAAGATCTGCGGGCGGGAGGTGAGGTTACGCAGTATTTT.

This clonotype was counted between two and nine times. The chain's CDR3 is CASSQLGTGGTEAFF. Written as DNA, the CDR3 is TGCGCCAGCAGCCAACTGGGGACAGGGGGCACTGAAGCTTTCTTT. The J gene is TRBJ1-1, the V gene TRBV4-1, with 11 bases aligning to TRBD1. This CDR3 comprises 15 residues. Trimming cost V 2 bases and J 4 bases; bases outside gene matches: 3. The germline gives CDR1 MGHRA, CDR2 YSYEKL.

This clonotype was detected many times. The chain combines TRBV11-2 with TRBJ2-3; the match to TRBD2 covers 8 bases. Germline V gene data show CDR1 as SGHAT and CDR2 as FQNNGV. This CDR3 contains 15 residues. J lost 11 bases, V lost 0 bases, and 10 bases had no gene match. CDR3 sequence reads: CASSLESGGLSLQYF. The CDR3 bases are TGTGCCAGCAGCTTAGAGAGCGGGGGCCTTTCGCTGCAGTATTTT.

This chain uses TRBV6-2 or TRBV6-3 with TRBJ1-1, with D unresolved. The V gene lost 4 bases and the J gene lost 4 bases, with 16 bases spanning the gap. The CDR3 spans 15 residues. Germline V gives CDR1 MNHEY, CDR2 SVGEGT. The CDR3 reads CASSLSERRFTEAFF. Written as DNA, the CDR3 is TGTGCCAGCAGTTTGAGTGAGCGGAGGTTCACTGAAGCTTTCTTT.

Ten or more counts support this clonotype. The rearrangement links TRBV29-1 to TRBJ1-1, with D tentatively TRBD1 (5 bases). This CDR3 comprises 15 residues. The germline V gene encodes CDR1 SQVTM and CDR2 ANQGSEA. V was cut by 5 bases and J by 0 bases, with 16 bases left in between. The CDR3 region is CSVTPLGRMNTEAFF. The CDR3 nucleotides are TGCAGCGTTACACCTCTGGGGCGGATGAACACTGAAGCTTTCTTT.

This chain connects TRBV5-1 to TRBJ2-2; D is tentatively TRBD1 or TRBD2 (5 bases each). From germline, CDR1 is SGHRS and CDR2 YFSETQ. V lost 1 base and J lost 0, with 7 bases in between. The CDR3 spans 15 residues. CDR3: CASSLRGANTGELFF. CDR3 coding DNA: TGCGCCAGCAGCTTGCGAGGGGCGAACACCGGGGAGCTGTTTTTT.

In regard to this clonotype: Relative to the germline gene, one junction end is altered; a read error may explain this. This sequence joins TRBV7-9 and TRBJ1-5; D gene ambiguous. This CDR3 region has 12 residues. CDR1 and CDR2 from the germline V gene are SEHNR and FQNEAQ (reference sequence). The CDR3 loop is CVSSLGSGSQHF. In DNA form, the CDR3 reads TGTGTCAGCAGCCTAGGGAGCGGGTCCCAGCATTTT.